This paragraph reports one TCR beta chain. Its antigen is unknown. The data are from a study of blood T cells in healthy people across ages. The study's findings and limits: Long-lived donors exceeded aged donors in naive CD4+ cells and diversity.

The CDR3 is 13 residues long. Trimming removed 3 bases at V and 2 bases at J, with 7 bases between. Germline CDR1 reads LNHDA; CDR2 reads SQIVND (reference sequence). Sample-barcoded 5' priming and a J-beta primer mix drove a second PCR of roughly 7 to 11 cycles. TCRdb processed the 5' RACE reads anew with MiXCR; each CDR3 protein has one entry. The sample carries approximately 730,000 distinct CDR3 sequences, approximately 39% recorded once. The specimen sequenced was blood. The chain has TRBV19 and TRBJ1-1, with a possible D match to TRBD1 (5 bases). The receptor was derived from a woman in her sixties in good health. The DNA of the CDR3 is TGTGCCAGTAGTATCGACAGTAACACTGAAGCTTTCTTT. Residues: CASSIDSNTEAFF.